Listed below are T cell receptor beta chains from one sample, sequenced in a study of T cells in Graves' hyperthyroidism and ophthalmopathy. TCRdb analysed the multiplex PCR reads with MiXCR anew, one entry per CDR3 protein. This table has about 410,000 distinct CDR3 sequences, about 14% appearing once. What was sequenced was blood. The source is a woman under 40 with Graves' ophthalmopathy. Both conserved end residues are part of each CDR3. The order of the fields is D gene, J gene, clone size, V gene, CDR3 DNA, CDR3 protein. A D gene is named only where the DNA matches it firmly. For some rows the clone size is stated as once, few or many, or as a class when expanded; others skip it.

>TRBD1|TRBJ1-5|many|TRBV11-2
TGTGCCAGCAGCCAGGGACAGTTTGAAAATCAGCCCCAGCATTTT
CASSQGQFENQPQHF
>.|TRBJ2-7|.|TRBV19
TGTGCCAGTAGTATCTCTACGCAGGGAATTGGCGAGCAGTACTTC
CASSISTQGIGEQYF
>TRBD2|TRBJ2-3|many|TRBV20-1
TGCAGTGCTAGGCGGGGGGGCCTAGATACGCAGTATTTT
CSARRGGLDTQYF
>.|TRBJ1-2|many|TRBV18
TGTGCCAGCTCACCACCTTTCGACAGGCCGTTCACCTTC
CASSPPFDRPFTF
>TRBD1|TRBJ1-3|.|TRBV19
TGTGCCAGCAAACTTCAGGGGGCGAGGTCTGGAAACACCATATATTTT
CASKLQGARSGNTIYF
>TRBD1|TRBJ1-5|many|TRBV4-1
TGCGCCAGCAGCCAGACAGGGGGCGATCAGCCCCAGCATTTT
CASSQTGGDQPQHF
>TRBD2|TRBJ2-5|.|TRBV30
TGTGCCTGGAGTGTGCTGGCGGGGGGGCGAGAGACCCAGTACTTC
CAWSVLAGGRETQYF
>.|TRBJ2-3|many|TRBV11-2
TGTGCCAGCAGCTTAGGACCAGTTACAGATACGCAGTATTTT
CASSLGPVTDTQYF
>TRBD2|TRBJ2-7|many|TRBV7-2
TGTGCCAGCAGCGAAGCATCTAGCGGGGGAGTTTACGAGCAGTACTTC
CASSEASSGGVYEQYF
>.|TRBJ2-4|many|TRBV13
TGTGCCAGCAGCTTAGTGATAGCCAAAAACATTCAGTACTTC
CASSLVIAKNIQYF
>.|TRBJ1-2|many|TRBV6-1
TGTGCCAGCAGTGACCCAGGGGACTATGGCTACACCTTC
CASSDPGDYGYTF
>TRBD1|TRBJ2-2|many|TRBV12-3/TRBV12-4
TGTGCCAGCAGTCCGACAGGGCTATTGGTGGAGCTGTTTTTT
CASSPTGLLVELFF
>TRBD2|TRBJ2-7|.|TRBV5-6
TGTGCCAGCAGCTTGGGACTAGCGGGGGGCTCCAGGCAGTACTTC
CASSLGLAGGSRQYF
>TRBD2|TRBJ2-7|.|TRBV7-4
TGTGCCAGCAGCTGGGGACTAGCGGTCTCCTACGAGCAGTACTTC
CASSWGLAVSYEQYF
>.|TRBJ1-5|many|TRBV30
TGTGCCTGGATGCTGGGGGCCGGCAATAGCAATCAGCCCCAGCATTTT
CAWMLGAGNSNQPQHF
>TRBD1|TRBJ1-5|many|TRBV28
TGTGCCAGCAGTCCCGGACAGGGGATAGTCGATCAGCCCCAGCATTTT
CASSPGQGIVDQPQHF
>.|TRBJ2-2|.|TRBV19
TGTGCCAGTCGTGGCGGGACTTACACCGGGGAGCTGTTTTTT
CASRGGTYTGELFF
>.|TRBJ2-3|many|TRBV7-7
TGTGCTAGCAGCCCGGGACTCGGCACAGATACGCAGTATTTT
CASSPGLGTDTQYF
>.|TRBJ1-3|.|TRBV7-9
TGTGCCAGCAGCACGATACAGGAGTTCCCGGGAAACACCATATATTTT
CASSTIQEFPGNTIYF
>.|TRBJ2-5|.|TRBV6-5
TGTGCCAGCAGTTACTTTCGGGGGGCTATTGAGACCCAGTACTTC
CASSYFRGAIETQYF
>.|TRBJ2-1|many|TRBV7-9
TGTGCCAGCAGCCCCACTTACGGAAGACTAACCCAAAATGAGCAGTTCTTC
CASSPTYGRLTQNEQFF
>.|TRBJ1-4|.|TRBV28
TGTGCCAGCGTCGGGGGGAATGAAAAACTGTTTTTT
CASVGGNEKLFF
>.|TRBJ1-4|.|TRBV24-1
TGTGCCACCAGTGCGGGGGGCAGGGGTGAAAAACTGTTTTTT
CATSAGGRGEKLFF
>TRBD2|TRBJ2-7|many|TRBV20-1
TGCAGTGCCGACAGACTAGCGGGGGCCTACGAGCAGTACTTC
CSADRLAGAYEQYF
>.|TRBJ2-7|.|TRBV14
TGTGCCAGCAGCCAATGGGGTAACTTCTACGAGCAGTACTTC
CASSQWGNFYEQYF
>.|TRBJ2-5|many|TRBV6-2/TRBV6-3
TGTGCCAGCAGTTACAGGGGAATTGGTGGGGAGACCCAGTACTTC
CASSYRGIGGETQYF
>.|TRBJ2-1|.|TRBV2
TGTGCCAGCAGGGAAAGCGAGAGCTCCTACAATGAGCAGTTCTTC
CASRESESSYNEQFF
>TRBD1|TRBJ1-5|many|TRBV2
TGTGCCAGCGAGACAGGGGGAAAAGGTCAGCCCCAGCATTTT
CASETGGKGQPQHF
>TRBD1|TRBJ1-1|many|TRBV6-1
TGTGCCAGCAGTGATGAGGGGGCGATAAGCACTGAAGCTTTCTTT
CASSDEGAISTEAFF
>.|TRBJ1-4|many|TRBV12-3/TRBV12-4
TGTGCCAGCAGTTTTTCCCCTGGAGGAAAACTGTTTTTT
CASSFSPGGKLFF
>.|TRBJ1-6|.|TRBV7-9
TGTGCCAGCAGCCAAGGGAGAGACTCACCCCTCCACTTT
CASSQGRDSPLHF
>.|TRBJ2-3|.|TRBV5-1
TGCGCCAGCAGCTTGGTCCTCCGGGGGGCCCGGGGCACAGATACGCAGTATTTT
CASSLVLRGARGTDTQYF
>TRBD1|TRBJ1-6|many|TRBV12-3/TRBV12-4
TGTGCCAGCAGGCCGGGACAGCCTAATTCACCCCTCCACTTT
CASRPGQPNSPLHF
>TRBD1|TRBJ1-6|many|TRBV28
TGTGCCAGCAGCCTCGGGACAGGAAACTATAATTCACCCCTCCACTTT
CASSLGTGNYNSPLHF
>.|TRBJ1-3|.|TRBV29-1
TGCAGCGTTGACGGCGTTCGGGGGTCTGGAAACACCATATATTTT
CSVDGVRGSGNTIYF
>.|TRBJ2-2|many|TRBV12-3/TRBV12-4
TGTGCCAGCCAAATCGGGGGAGCCGGGGAGCTGTTTTTT
CASQIGGAGELFF
>.|TRBJ2-7|many|TRBV6-5
TGTGCCAGCAGTTACTCCTCTGACAGCCCCTACGAGCAGTACTTC
CASSYSSDSPYEQYF
>.|TRBJ2-5|many|TRBV29-1
TGCAGCGTTGAAGAACGGGTTTCGGAGACCCAGTACTTC
CSVEERVSETQYF